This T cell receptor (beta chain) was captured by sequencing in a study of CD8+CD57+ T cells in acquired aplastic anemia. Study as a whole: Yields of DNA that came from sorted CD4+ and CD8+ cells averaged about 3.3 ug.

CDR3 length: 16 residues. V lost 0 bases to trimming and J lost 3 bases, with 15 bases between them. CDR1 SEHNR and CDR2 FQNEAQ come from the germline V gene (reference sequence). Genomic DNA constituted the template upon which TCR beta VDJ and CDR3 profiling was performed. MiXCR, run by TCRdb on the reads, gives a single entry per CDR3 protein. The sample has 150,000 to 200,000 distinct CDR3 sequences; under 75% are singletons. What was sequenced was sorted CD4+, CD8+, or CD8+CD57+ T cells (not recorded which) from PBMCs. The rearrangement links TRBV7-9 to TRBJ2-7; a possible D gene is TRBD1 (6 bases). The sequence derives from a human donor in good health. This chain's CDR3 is CASSLASEGVGYEQYF. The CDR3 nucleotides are TGTGCCAGCAGCTTAGCCTCCGAGGGGGTTGGCTACGAGCAGTACTTC.